What follows describes a single TCR beta chain. Its target is unknown. This CDR3 comprises 16 residues. With 0 bases clipped from V and 7 bases from J, the junction kept 9 bases outside the gene matches. Germline-derived CDR1 and CDR2 are SGHTA and FQGNSA. These data come from a study of cytomegalovirus exposure and HLA in healthy donors. General observations from the study: TCR beta V- and J-gene trimming was later associated with a missense DCLRE1C variant. Across all donors, roughly uniform sequencing depth was an assumption of the presence/absence analyses. TCR beta sequences reportedly predicted most subjects' HLA-A and HLA-B alleles accurately. Cytomegalovirus association was assigned to some 160 TCR beta chains.

PCR used 60 Vbeta primers and 13 Jbeta primers. Sequencing used immunoSEQ multiplex PCR; TCRdb keeps in-frame clones, though not all of them. The sample includes 95,000 to 150,000 clones. The receptor comes from a man aged 25 to 40 in good health and CMV-seronegative. The sequenced material came from PBMCs. The V gene is TRBV7-2, the J gene TRBJ2-1, with 7 bases fitting TRBD1. CDR3 bases: TGTGCCAGCAGCTTAGCCATACAGGGGTCGACGAATGAGCAGTTCTTC. This encodes CASSLAIQGSTNEQFF.